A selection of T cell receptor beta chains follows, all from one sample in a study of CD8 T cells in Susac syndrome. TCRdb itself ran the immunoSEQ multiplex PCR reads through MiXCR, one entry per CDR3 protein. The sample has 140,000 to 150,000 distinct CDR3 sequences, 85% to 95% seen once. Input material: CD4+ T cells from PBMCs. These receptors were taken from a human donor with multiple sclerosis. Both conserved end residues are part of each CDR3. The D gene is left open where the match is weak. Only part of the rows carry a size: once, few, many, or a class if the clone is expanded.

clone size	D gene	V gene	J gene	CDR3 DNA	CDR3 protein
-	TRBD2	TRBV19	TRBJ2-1	TGTGCCAGTAGTATAGGCGGGAGGGGCGGCAATGAGCAGTTCTTC	CASSIGGRGGNEQFF
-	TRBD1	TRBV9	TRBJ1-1	TGTGCCAGCAGCGGCCGACAGGGGGCTGAAGCTTTCTTT	CASSGRQGAEAFF
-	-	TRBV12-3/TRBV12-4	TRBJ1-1	TGTGCCAGCAGCCCGGGGGGCAGGGACACTGAAGCTTTCTTT	CASSPGGRDTEAFF
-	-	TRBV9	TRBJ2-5	TGTGCCAGCAGCGTAGCCGTTTTAGGAGAGACCCAGTACTTC	CASSVAVLGETQYF
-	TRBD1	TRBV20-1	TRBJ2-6	TGCAGTGCTAGAGGGGGACAGGGGGCACCTTCTGGGGCCAACGTCCTGACTTTC	CSARGGQGAPSGANVLTF
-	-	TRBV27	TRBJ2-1	TGTGCCAGCAGTTTACGTAGCAGGGCCAATGAGCAGTTCTTC	CASSLRSRANEQFF
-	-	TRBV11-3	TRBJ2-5	TGTGCCAGCAGCTTCAGGGGCGGCCAAGAGACCCAGTACTTC	CASSFRGGQETQYF
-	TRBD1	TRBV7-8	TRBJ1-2	TGTGCCAGCAGCTCGAAACTACAGGGGGCTCCGGGTGGCTACACCTTC	CASSSKLQGAPGGYTF
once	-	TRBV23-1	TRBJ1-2	TGCGCCAGCCCTCATACCGGGGTTGCCTATGGCTACACCTTC	CASPHTGVAYGYTF
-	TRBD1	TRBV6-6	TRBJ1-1	TGTGCCAGCAGTTACTATAGGGACAGGATGAACACTGAAGCTTTCTTT	CASSYYRDRMNTEAFF
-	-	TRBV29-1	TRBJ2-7	TGCAGCGTTGGGGGTTGGGGCGAGCAGTACTTC	CSVGGWGEQYF
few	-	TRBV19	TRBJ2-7	TGTGCCAGTAGTATCGAATCCTCCTACGAGCAGTACTTC	CASSIESSYEQYF
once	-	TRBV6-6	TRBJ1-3	TGTGCCAGCAGTTACGGGGGGAGCTCTGGAAACACCATATATTTT	CASSYGGSSGNTIYF
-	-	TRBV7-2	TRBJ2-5	TGTGCCAGCAGCTTGACAGTGCAAGAGACCCAGTACTTC	CASSLTVQETQYF
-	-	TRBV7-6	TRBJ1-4	TGTGCCAGCAGCCCACTAAAGGGGGAAGGGAAACTGTTTTTT	CASSPLKGEGKLFF
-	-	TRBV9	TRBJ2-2	TGTGCCAGCAGCGTAGCTTCGGGACCCACCGGGGAGCTGTTTTTT	CASSVASGPTGELFF